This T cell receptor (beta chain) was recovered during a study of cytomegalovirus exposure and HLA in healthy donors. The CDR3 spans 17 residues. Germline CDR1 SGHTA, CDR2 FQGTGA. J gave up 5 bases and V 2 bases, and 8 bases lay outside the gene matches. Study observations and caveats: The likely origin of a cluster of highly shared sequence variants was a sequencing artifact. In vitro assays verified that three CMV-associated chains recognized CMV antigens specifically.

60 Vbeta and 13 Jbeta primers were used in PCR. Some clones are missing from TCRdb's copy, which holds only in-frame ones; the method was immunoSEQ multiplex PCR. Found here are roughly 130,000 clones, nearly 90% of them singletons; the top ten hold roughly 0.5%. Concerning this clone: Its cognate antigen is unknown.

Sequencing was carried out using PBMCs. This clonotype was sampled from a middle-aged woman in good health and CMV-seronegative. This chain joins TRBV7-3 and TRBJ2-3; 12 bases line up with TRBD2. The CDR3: CASSLGPLAGGLDTQYF. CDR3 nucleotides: TGTGCCAGCAGCTTAGGCCCCCTAGCGGGAGGGTTAGATACGCAGTATTTT.